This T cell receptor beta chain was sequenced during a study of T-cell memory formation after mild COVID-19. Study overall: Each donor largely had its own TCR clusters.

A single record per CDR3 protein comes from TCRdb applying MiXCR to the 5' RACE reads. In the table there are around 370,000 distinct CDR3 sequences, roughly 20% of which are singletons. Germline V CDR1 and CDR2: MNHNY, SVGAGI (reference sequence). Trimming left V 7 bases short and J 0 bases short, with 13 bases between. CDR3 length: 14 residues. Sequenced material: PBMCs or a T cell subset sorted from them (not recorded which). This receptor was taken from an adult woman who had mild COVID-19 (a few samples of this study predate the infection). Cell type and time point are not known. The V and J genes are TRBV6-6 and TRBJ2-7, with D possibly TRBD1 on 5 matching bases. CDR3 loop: CASTEQVGSYEQYF. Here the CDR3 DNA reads TGTGCCAGCACCGAACAGGTGGGCTCCTACGAGCAGTACTTC.